The 15 T cell receptor beta chains presented below share a single source sample, sequenced in a study of blood T cell repertoires in COVID-19 (dated by TCRdb to 2018 to 2021). To prepare the library, the immunoSEQ multiplex PCR assay was applied. Entries here come from immuneACCESS through TCRdb and include only in-frame sequences with V and J called. Some clones fail to appear in such tables; in the studies checked, an unresolved V gene covers under half of the shortfall, and the cause of the remainder is unknown. This sample has some 270,000 clones in its table, and around 85% of those were observed once. The ten biggest clones cover approximately 9.1% of the sample. Source material: PBMCs or T cells enriched from blood (not recorded which). Receptors originate from a woman in her forties or fifties with acute COVID-19.

The CDR3 reads CASSSLSPTGTEAFF. CDR3 DNA: TGTGCCAGTAGTAGCCTGTCCCCCACCGGCACTGAAGCTTTCTTT. The chain employs TRBV19 and TRBJ1-1; no clear D gene. V shed 4 bases and J shed 4 bases, with 16 bases lying between them. In germline, CDR1 is LNHDA, CDR2 SQIVND (reference sequence). This CDR3 is 15 amino acids long.

This clone occurred many times. V gene TRBV3-1 (or the pseudogene TRBV3-2) combines with J gene TRBJ1-6; D is perhaps TRBD1 (6 bases). CDR1 and CDR2 from the germline V gene are LGHDT and YNNKEL (reference sequence). CDR3 size: 15 residues. Trimming removed 6 bases at V and 5 bases at J, with 14 bases between. CDR3: CASSSLGGDNSPLHF. DNA of the CDR3: TGTGCCAGCAGTAGTCTAGGGGGGGATAATTCACCCCTCCACTTT.

The V call is TRBV2, the J call TRBJ1-4; tentative D call: TRBD1 (5 bases). The CDR3 is made up of 16 amino acids. The V end lost 6 bases, the J end lost 1 base, and 15 bases lay between the germline ends. Germline V CDR1 and CDR2: SNHLY, FYNNEI. CDR3 loop: CASSTALGGTNEKLFF. In nucleotides, the CDR3 is TGTGCCAGCAGCACTGCCCTGGGGGGAACTAATGAAAAACTGTTTTTT.

The chain uses TRBV4-2 and TRBJ1-1; possibly TRBD1 for D (6 bases). The CDR3 loop spans 16 amino acids. V was clipped by 1 base and J by 1 base, with 13 bases between them. Germline V gene lookup returns CDR1 LGHNA and CDR2 YNFKEQ. CDR3 coding DNA: TGTGCCAGCAGCCAAGTATTGCCAGGGGAGAACACTGAAGCTTTCTTT. Protein product: CASSQVLPGENTEAFF.

This clone was seen more than once but under ten times. The V gene is TRBV2, the J gene TRBJ2-7; 11 bases align to TRBD1. This CDR3 is built from 15 residues. V lost 4 bases and J lost 5; bases outside the gene matches: 7. From germline, CDR1 is SNHLY and CDR2 FYNNEI. The CDR3 region is CASSGTGGAPDEQYF. DNA for the CDR3: TGTGCCAGCAGTGGGACAGGGGGCGCCCCCGACGAGCAGTACTTC.

The chain employs TRBV7-6 and TRBJ1-2, with D tentatively TRBD1 (6 bases). The length of the CDR3 is 13 residues. V was shortened by 5 bases and J by 8 bases, with 15 bases between the two germline ends. The germline gives CDR1 SGHVS, CDR2 FNYEAQ. The CDR3 is CASSPETGWGYTF. DNA of the CDR3: TGTGCCAGCAGCCCCGAAACAGGGTGGGGCTACACCTTC.

J is TRBJ1-3 and V is TRBV7-8, with D possibly matching TRBD1 (6 bases). V was clipped by 3 bases and J by 1 base, with 13 bases between them. Germline CDR1 and CDR2: SGHVS and FQNEAQ. CDR3 length: 16 amino acids. CDR3 coding DNA: TGTGCCAGCAGCTTCGCGGTCAGGGGATCTGGAAACACCATATATTTT. It specifies CASSFAVRGSGNTIYF.

The V call is TRBV5-4, the J call TRBJ2-7, with TRBD1 matching over 7 bases. Germline V gene sequence: CDR1 SGHNT, CDR2 YYREEE (reference sequence). After removal of 0 bases from V and 4 bases from J, the junction contained 1 base not matched to a gene. The CDR3 runs to 13 residues. The CDR3 DNA follows: TGTGCCAGCAGCTTGGAACAGGGGTACGAGCAGTACTTC. Translation gives CASSLEQGYEQYF.

The rearrangement joins TRBV28 to TRBJ1-1; D gene ambiguous. The germline CDR1 and CDR2 sequences are MDHEN and SYDVKM. V was cut by 7 bases and J by 3 bases, with 12 bases left in between. The CDR3 length is 13 residues. This chain's CDR3 is CASTRYIDTEAFF. CDR3 coding DNA: TGTGCCAGCACACGATACATTGACACTGAAGCTTTCTTT.

The chain has TRBV4-3 and TRBJ1-3; D possibly corresponds to TRBD1 (5 bases). Germline lookup yields CDR1 LGHNA and CDR2 YSLEER. This CDR3 is 14 amino acids long. V lost 4 bases to trimming and J lost 2 bases, with 9 bases between them. This CDR3 is CASSLGGAGNTIYF. The CDR3, as DNA: TGCGCCAGCAGCCTCGGAGGGGCTGGAAACACCATATATTTT.

The chain carries TRBV7-3 and TRBJ2-6; D gene unclear. This CDR3 contains 14 residues. CDR1 and CDR2 from the germline V gene are SGHTA and FQGTGA. V was pared by 10 bases and J by 2 bases, with 12 bases between. CDR3 loop: CATTRSPGANVLTF. For the CDR3, the DNA is TGTGCCACCACCCGGAGCCCTGGGGCCAACGTCCTGACTTTC.

This clone has only a few counts. The DNA of the CDR3 is TGTGCCTGGACGGGCCCGGGACTAGGCATGAACACTGAAGCTTTCTTT. As protein: CAWTGPGLGMNTEAFF. This chain uses TRBV30 with TRBJ1-1; maybe TRBD1 (5 bases). Germline CDR1 GTSNPN, CDR2 SVGIG (reference sequence). CDR3 size: 16 residues. V was shortened by 4 bases and J by 0 bases, with 18 bases between the two germline ends.

The chain recombines TRBV19 with TRBJ1-2; tentatively, D is TRBD1 (5 bases). This CDR3 is 14 amino acids long. The V gene lost 7 bases and the J gene lost 1 base, with 13 bases spanning the gap. Germline V lookup: CDR1 LNHDA, CDR2 SQIVND (reference sequence). DNA of the CDR3: TGTGCCAGTAACCTTTTCGACAGTAACTATGGCTACACCTTC. It yields the protein CASNLFDSNYGYTF.

This chain joins TRBV19 and TRBJ1-1, with 7 bases matching TRBD1. Per germline, CDR1 LNHDA and CDR2 SQIVND (reference sequence). V gave up 3 bases and J gave up 5 bases; unmatched junction bases: 6. The CDR3 has 14 residues. CDR3 nucleotides: TGTGCCAGTAGTATTACAGGGGTACTAACTGAAGCTTTCTTT. Translated: CASSITGVLTEAFF.

This chain connects TRBV6-5 to TRBJ1-4; a possible D gene is TRBD1 (6 bases). CDR1 and CDR2 from the germline V gene are MNHEY and SVGAGI. The V gene lost 6 bases and the J gene lost 3 bases, with 14 bases spanning the gap. CDR3 length equals 15 residues. This CDR3 is CASRSRGGPNEKLFF. For the CDR3, the DNA is TGTGCCAGCAGGTCTCGTGGGGGCCCTAATGAAAAACTGTTTTTT.